This passage covers 10 T cell receptor beta chains from one sample sequenced in a study of vaccination and CD4 T cells after COVID-19. Sequenced with the Oncomine TCR Beta short-read assay was DNA taken from cultured CD4+ T cells. TCRdb processed the PCR reads anew with MiXCR; each CDR3 protein has one entry. In the table there are some 17,000 distinct CDR3 sequences, roughly 45% of which are singletons. What these receptors recognize is not known. Treatment noted: roughly 10-day PBMC culture with coronavirus spike peptide pools or control peptides (ViraFEST assay). Here the sequenced sample was CD4+ T cells from blood, cultured in vitro, taken before SARS-CoV-2 vaccination. The receptors originated from a human donor who received a COVID-19 vaccine.

The CDR3 reads CASRRLAGSTDTQYF. The CDR3 region has the DNA TGTGCCAGCAGGCGACTAGCGGGGAGCACAGATACGCAGTATTTT. V and J are TRBV12-3 or TRBV12-4 and TRBJ2-3; 11 bases match TRBD2. Trimming removed 6 bases from V and 0 bases from J; junction bases left unmatched: 2. The CDR3 consists of 15 residues.

V usage is TRBV5-4 and J usage is TRBJ2-3, with TRBD2 matching 7 bases. Germline CDR1 reads SGHNT; CDR2 reads YYREEE (reference sequence). V lost 4 bases to trimming and J lost 4 bases; unmatched junction nucleotides: 12. CDR3 length: 16 residues. The CDR3 coding sequence is TGTGCCAGCAGCGTGACTATAGGCGGGGGTGCAGATACGCAGTATTTT. As protein: CASSVTIGGGADTQYF. Based on the CDR3 plus reference TRBV5-4 and TRBJ2-3, the full variable domain is ETGVTQSPTHLIKTRGQQVTLRCSSQSGHNTVSWYQQALGQGPQFIFQYYREEENGRGNFPPRFSGLQFPNYSSELNVNALELDDSALYLCASSVTIGGGADTQYFGPGTRLTVL.

This clonotype has only a few counts. The genes are TRBV19 and TRBJ2-2, with D unresolved. This CDR3 has 16 amino acids. Trimming took off 4 bases at V and 0 bases at J, with 12 bases between the two ends. Per germline, CDR1 LNHDA and CDR2 SQIVND (reference sequence). CDR3 amino acids: CASSTWAAANTGELFF. The CDR3 nucleotides read TGTGCCAGTAGTACCTGGGCGGCGGCGAACACCGGGGAGCTGTTTTTT.

The chain uses TRBV2 and TRBJ2-3, with D uncertain. This CDR3 is 16 amino acids long. V was pared by 1 base and J by 0 bases, with 11 bases between. Germline V gene sequence: CDR1 SNHLY, CDR2 FYNNEI. This chain's CDR3 is CASSEEGDLSTDTQYF. In nucleotides, the CDR3 is TGTGCCAGCAGTGAAGAAGGAGACCTTAGCACAGATACGCAGTATTTT.

CDR3 residues: CASSSTNQETQYF. CDR3 DNA: TGTGCCAGCAGTTCTACGAACCAAGAGACCCAGTACTTC. V and J are TRBV28 and TRBJ2-5; D ambiguous. This CDR3 has 13 amino acids. Germline V gene data show CDR1 as MDHEN and CDR2 as SYDVKM. V shed 4 bases and J shed 0 bases, with 6 bases lying between them.

This sequence joins TRBV6-1 and TRBJ2-1, with 7 bases that match TRBD1. This CDR3 is 16 amino acids long. Germline-derived CDR1 and CDR2 are MNHNS and SASEGT. V lost 7 bases to trimming and J lost 5 bases; unmatched junction nucleotides: 14. In DNA form, the CDR3 reads TGTGCCAGCAAAAGACGACCCGGGACAGAAAACAATGAGCAGTTCTTC. Translated: CASKRRPGTENNEQFF.

The rearrangement uses TRBV6-1 and TRBJ1-6; D is unresolved. Per germline, CDR1 MNHNS and CDR2 SASEGT. This CDR3 is 12 amino acids long. V lost 6 bases, J lost 10 bases, and 10 bases lay in between. The CDR3 sequence: CASSWTGSPLHF. As DNA, the CDR3 is TGTGCCAGCAGCTGGACGGGGTCACCCCTCCACTTT.

V is TRBV27 and J is TRBJ2-1, with 13 bases aligning to TRBD2. This CDR3 is 16 amino acids long. V lost 5 bases, J lost 3 bases, and 4 bases stayed unmatched. The V gene's germline CDR1 is MNHEY and CDR2 SMNVEV (reference sequence). The DNA for the CDR3 is TGTGCCAGCAGTCCCAGACTAGCGGGGGGCTACAATGAGCAGTTCTTC. This encodes CASSPRLAGGYNEQFF.

CDR3 sequence (DNA): TGTGCCAGCAGCTTAGCGCGTCAGGGCCAGGCAACTTTCTTT. Protein product: CASSLARQGQATFF. V gene TRBV7-8 combines with J gene TRBJ1-1; D is perhaps TRBD1 (5 bases). The V gene's germline CDR1 is SGHVS and CDR2 FQNEAQ. V lost 0 bases and J lost 12, with 17 bases in between. CDR3 length: 14 residues.

The V call is TRBV27, the J call TRBJ2-5; D gene uncertain. CDR3 length: 14 amino acids. V gave up 5 bases and J gave up 0 bases, with 10 bases separating them. The germline V gene encodes CDR1 MNHEY and CDR2 SMNVEV (reference sequence). The CDR3 nucleotides are TGTGCCAGCAGTACCAGGTGGAACCAAGAGACCCAGTACTTC. Encoded protein: CASSTRWNQETQYF.